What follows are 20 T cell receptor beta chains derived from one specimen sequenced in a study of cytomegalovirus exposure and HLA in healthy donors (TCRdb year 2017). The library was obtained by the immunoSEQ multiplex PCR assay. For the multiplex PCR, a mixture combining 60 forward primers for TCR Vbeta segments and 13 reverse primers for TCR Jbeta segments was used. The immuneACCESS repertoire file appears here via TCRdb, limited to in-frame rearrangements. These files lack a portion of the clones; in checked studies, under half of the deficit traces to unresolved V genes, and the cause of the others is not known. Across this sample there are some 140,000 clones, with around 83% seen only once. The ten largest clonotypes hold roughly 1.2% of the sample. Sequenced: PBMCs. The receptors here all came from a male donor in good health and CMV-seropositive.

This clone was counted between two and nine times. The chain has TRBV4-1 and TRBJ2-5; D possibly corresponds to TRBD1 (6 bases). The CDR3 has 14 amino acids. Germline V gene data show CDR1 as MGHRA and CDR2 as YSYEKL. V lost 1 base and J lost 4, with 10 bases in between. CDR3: CASSQGTEIETQYF. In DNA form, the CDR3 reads TGCGCCAGCAGCCAAGGGACAGAAATAGAGACCCAGTACTTC.

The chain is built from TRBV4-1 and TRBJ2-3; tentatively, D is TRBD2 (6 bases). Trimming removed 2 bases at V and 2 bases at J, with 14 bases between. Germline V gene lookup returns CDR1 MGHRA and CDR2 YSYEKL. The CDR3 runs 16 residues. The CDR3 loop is CASSQPRAGSTDTQYF. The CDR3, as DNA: TGCGCCAGCAGCCAACCCCGGGCGGGGTCCACAGATACGCAGTATTTT.

The CDR3 reads CASSLFGSTGVDDTQYF. For the CDR3, the DNA is TGTGCCAGCAGTTTATTTGGGAGCACAGGGGTAGATGATACGCAGTATTTT. The chain employs TRBV28 and TRBJ2-3; TRBD1 aligns across 7 bases. Germline V gene sequence: CDR1 MDHEN, CDR2 SYDVKM. The CDR3 consists of 17 residues. V trimming: 1 base; J trimming: 6 bases; junction bases outside the gene matches: 13.

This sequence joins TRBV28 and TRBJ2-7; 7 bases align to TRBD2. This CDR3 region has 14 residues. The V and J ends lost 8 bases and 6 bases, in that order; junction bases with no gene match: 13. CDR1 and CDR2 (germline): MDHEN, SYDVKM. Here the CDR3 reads CASGLTLGGGEQYF. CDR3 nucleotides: TGTGCCAGCGGCCTAACCCTGGGGGGGGGCGAGCAGTACTTC.

Here the CDR3 reads CAISDPGGNTEAFF. As DNA, the CDR3 is TGTGCCATCAGTGACCCAGGGGGCAACACTGAAGCTTTCTTT. J is TRBJ1-1 and V is TRBV10-3, with TRBD1 matching 8 bases. Germline V gene data show CDR1 as ENHRY and CDR2 as SYGVKD. The CDR3 loop spans 14 amino acids. V dropped 3 bases and J dropped 2; count of bases not matched to a gene: 2.

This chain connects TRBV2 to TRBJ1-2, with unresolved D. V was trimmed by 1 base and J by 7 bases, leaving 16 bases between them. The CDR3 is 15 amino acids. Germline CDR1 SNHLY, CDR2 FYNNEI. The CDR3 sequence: CASSEGGHSFGGYTF. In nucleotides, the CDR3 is TGTGCCAGCAGTGAAGGTGGCCATAGCTTTGGTGGCTACACCTTC.

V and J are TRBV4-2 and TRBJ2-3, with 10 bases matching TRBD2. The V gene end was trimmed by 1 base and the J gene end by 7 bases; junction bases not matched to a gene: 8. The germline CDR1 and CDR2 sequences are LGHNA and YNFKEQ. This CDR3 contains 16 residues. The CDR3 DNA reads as TGTGCCAGCAGCCAAGCCCTAGCGGGGGTAGATAATACGCAGTATTTT. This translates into CASSQALAGVDNTQYF.

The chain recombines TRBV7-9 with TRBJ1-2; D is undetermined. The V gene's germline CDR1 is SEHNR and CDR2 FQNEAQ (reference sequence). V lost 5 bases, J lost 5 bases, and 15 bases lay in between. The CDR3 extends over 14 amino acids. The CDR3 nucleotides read TGTGCCAGCAGCCCCCCGCAGGTTCGATATGGCTACACCTTC. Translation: CASSPPQVRYGYTF.

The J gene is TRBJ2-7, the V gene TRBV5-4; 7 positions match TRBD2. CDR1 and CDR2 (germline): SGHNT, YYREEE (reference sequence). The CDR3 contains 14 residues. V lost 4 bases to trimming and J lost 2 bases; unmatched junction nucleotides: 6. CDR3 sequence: CASSLSGDTYEQYF. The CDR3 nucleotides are TGTGCCAGCAGCCTGAGCGGGGATACCTACGAGCAGTACTTC.

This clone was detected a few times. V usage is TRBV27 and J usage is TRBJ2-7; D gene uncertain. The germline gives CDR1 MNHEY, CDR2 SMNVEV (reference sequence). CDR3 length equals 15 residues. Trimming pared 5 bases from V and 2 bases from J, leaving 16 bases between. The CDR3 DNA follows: TGTGCCAGCAGTCATACTCCCGACTCCGCCTACGAGCAGTACTTC. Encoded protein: CASSHTPDSAYEQYF.

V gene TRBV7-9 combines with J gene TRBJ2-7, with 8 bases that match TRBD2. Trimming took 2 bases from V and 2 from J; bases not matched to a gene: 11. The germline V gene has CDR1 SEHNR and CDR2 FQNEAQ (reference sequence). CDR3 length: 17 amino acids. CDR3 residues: CASSLRRDTAGAYEQYF. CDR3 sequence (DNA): TGTGCCAGCAGCTTACGGCGGGACACAGCGGGGGCCTACGAGCAGTACTTC.

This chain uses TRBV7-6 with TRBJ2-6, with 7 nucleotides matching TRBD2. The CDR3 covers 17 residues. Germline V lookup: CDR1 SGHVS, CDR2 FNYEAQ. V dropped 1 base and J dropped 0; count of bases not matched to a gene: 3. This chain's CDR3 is CASSLDWGGSGANVLTF. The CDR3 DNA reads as TGTGCCAGCAGCTTAGATTGGGGGGGCTCTGGGGCCAACGTCCTGACTTTC.

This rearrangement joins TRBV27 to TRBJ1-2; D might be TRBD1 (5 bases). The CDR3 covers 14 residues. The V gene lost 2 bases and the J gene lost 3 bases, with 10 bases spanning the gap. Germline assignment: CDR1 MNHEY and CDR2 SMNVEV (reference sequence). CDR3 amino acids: CASSLLGGDYGYTF. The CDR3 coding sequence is TGTGCCAGCAGTTTACTTGGAGGGGACTATGGCTACACCTTC.

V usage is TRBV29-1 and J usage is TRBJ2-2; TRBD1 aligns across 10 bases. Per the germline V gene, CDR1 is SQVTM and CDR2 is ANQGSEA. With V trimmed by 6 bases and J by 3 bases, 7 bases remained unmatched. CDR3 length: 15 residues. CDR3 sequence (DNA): TGCAGCGTGGGCGACAGGGGGCGGTACACCGGGGAGCTGTTTTTT. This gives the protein CSVGDRGRYTGELFF.

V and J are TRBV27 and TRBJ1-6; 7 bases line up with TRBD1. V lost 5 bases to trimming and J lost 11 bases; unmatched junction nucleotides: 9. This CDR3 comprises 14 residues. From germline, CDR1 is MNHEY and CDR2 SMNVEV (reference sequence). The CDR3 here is CASSVDRVGTPLHF. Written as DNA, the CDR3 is TGTGCCAGCAGTGTAGACAGGGTGGGGACACCCCTCCACTTT.

CDR3 coding DNA: TGTGCCAGCAGCCAACCCACAGGGATCCATGGCTACACCTTC. Residues: CASSQPTGIHGYTF. The gene calls are TRBV14 and TRBJ1-2; weak D call: TRBD1 (6 bases). CDR3 length equals 14 residues. V lost 2 bases, J lost 6 bases, and 13 bases lay in between. CDR1 SGHDN and CDR2 FVKESK come from the germline V gene.

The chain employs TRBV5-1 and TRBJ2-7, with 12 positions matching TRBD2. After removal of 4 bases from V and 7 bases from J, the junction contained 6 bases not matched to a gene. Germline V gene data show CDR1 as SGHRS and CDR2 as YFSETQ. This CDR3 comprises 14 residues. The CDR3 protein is CASSQTSGSREQYF. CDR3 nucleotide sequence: TGCGCCAGCAGCCAGACTAGCGGGAGCCGGGAGCAGTACTTC. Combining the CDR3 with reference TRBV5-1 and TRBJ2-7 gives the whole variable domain KAGVTQTPRYLIKTRGQQVTLSCSPISGHRSVSWYQQTPGQGLQFLFEYFSETQRNKGNFPGRFSGRQFSNSRSEMNVSTLELGDSALYLCASSQTSGSREQYFGPGTRLTVT.

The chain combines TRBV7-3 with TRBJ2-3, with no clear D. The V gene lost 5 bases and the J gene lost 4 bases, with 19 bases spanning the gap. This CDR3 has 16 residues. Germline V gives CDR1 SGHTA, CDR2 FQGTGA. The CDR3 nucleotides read TGTGCCAGCAGCCTCATACCGCAACTCCCGCCAGATACGCAGTATTTT. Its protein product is CASSLIPQLPPDTQYF.

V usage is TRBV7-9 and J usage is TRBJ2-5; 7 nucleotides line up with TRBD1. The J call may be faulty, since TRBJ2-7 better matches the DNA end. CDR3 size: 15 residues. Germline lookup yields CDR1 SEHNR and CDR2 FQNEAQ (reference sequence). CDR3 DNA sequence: TGTGCCAGCAGCTTAGGGACAGGCCTTTCCTACGAGCAGTACTTC. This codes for CASSLGTGLSYEQYF.

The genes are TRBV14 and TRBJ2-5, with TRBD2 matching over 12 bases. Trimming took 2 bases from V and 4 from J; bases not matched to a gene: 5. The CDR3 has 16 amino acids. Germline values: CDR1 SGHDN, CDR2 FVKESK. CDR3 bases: TGTGCCAGCAGCCAATACGGACTAGCGGGGACAGAGACCCAGTACTTC. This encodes CASSQYGLAGTETQYF.